This TCR beta chain was documented in a study of shared clonotypes between healthy human individuals. The assay was immunoSEQ multiplex PCR, and TCRdb's table has in-frame clones only and misses some. The sample shows about half a million clones, about 85% of them seen only once. The CDR3 totals 14 residues. V lost 3 bases, J lost 2 bases, and 10 bases lay in between. Germline V gives CDR1 LNHNV, CDR2 YYDKDF (reference sequence). On this clone itself: The antigen remains undetermined.

Study-wide points: Clonotype sharing levels among donors were expected to vary with sequencing depth.

The sequencing input was PBMCs. The sequence was obtained from a woman aged 40 to 49 in good health. Some clones in this sample may be carry-over from other donors' samples. V gene TRBV15 combines with J gene TRBJ2-5, with D perhaps matching TRBD1 (5 bases). Here the CDR3 DNA reads TGTGCCACCAGCAGGGGTGGGGCGCAAGAGACCCAGTACTTC. Translating gives CATSRGGAQETQYF.